One and the same sample provided the 8 T cell receptor beta chains below, sequenced in a study of T cells in Graves' hyperthyroidism and ophthalmopathy. Researchers took RNA transcripts and amplified the TCR beta CDR3 regions from them. The HTBI primer set was used in a first-round RT-PCR of the TCR CDR3. In TCRdb, the multiplex PCR reads were re-called with MiXCR into one record per CDR3 protein. The sample carries approximately 570,000 distinct CDR3 sequences, 20% recorded once. Specimen: blood. The source is a man aged 40-49 years with Graves' ophthalmopathy.

The chain couples TRBV19 to TRBJ2-5; D possibly uses TRBD1 or TRBD2 (6 bases each). With 3 bases removed from V and 2 bases from J, the gap between germline ends came to 13 bases. This CDR3 has 15 amino acids. Germline CDR1 is LNHDA and CDR2 is SQIVND (reference sequence). The CDR3 region is CASSIYRGTQETQYF. The DNA of the CDR3 is TGTGCCAGTAGTATCTACCGCGGGACACAAGAGACCCAGTACTTC.

In its sample, this clonotype was seen many times. The chain employs TRBV2 and TRBJ2-7; TRBD1 matches at 9 bases. The germline V gene has CDR1 SNHLY and CDR2 FYNNEI. This CDR3 comprises 13 residues. J lost 6 bases, V lost 5 bases, and 5 bases had no gene match. Written as DNA, the CDR3 is TGTGCCAGCAGTTCTACAGGGGGCGGCGAGCAGTACTTC. This codes for CASSSTGGGEQYF.

This chain connects TRBV4-1 to TRBJ2-5; 7 bases are a match to TRBD2. The CDR3 sequence is 16 residues long. V was clipped by 1 base and J by 4 bases; unmatched bases: 9. Per the germline V gene, CDR1 is MGHRA and CDR2 is YSYEKL. Here the CDR3 DNA reads TGCGCCAGCAGCCAAGTTCAGGCGGGAGAGGGAGAGACCCAGTACTTC. This sequence encodes CASSQVQAGEGETQYF.

This clonotype was seen a handful of times. This rearrangement joins TRBV29-1 to TRBJ1-2, with D perhaps matching TRBD1 (5 bases). Germline CDR1 SQVTM, CDR2 ANQGSEA. Trimming shortened V by 6 bases and J by 4 bases, and 18 bases separated the two germline ends. The CDR3 extends over 14 amino acids. This chain's CDR3 is CSVPPVGPGYGYTF. The CDR3 region has the DNA TGCAGCGTCCCCCCGGTGGGACCTGGCTATGGCTACACCTTC.

This clonotype showed up just a few times. The V call is TRBV20-1, the J call TRBJ2-7; a weak D match, TRBD2 (6 bases). Trimming took 8 bases from V and 0 from J, leaving 17 bases between them. This CDR3 comprises 14 residues. Per germline, CDR1 DFQATT and CDR2 SNEGSKA (reference sequence). The CDR3 sequence is CSSRRARHSYEQYF. The CDR3 region has the DNA TGCAGTTCCCGGAGGGCCCGACACTCCTACGAGCAGTACTTC.

This clonotype was recorded many times. The chain couples TRBV20-1 to TRBJ1-2; a weak D match, TRBD1 (5 bases). Germline CDR1 and CDR2: DFQATT and SNEGSKA (reference sequence). This CDR3 region has 14 residues. V dropped 3 bases and J dropped 4 bases, with 15 bases sitting between them. The CDR3 region is CSASAKRGSYGYTF. The CDR3 DNA sequence: TGCAGTGCTAGCGCCAAGAGGGGCTCCTATGGCTACACCTTC.

The chain links TRBV6-1 to TRBJ2-3; D may correspond to TRBD1 or TRBD2 (6 bases each). V lost 1 base and J lost 5, with 10 bases in between. There are 14 residues in the CDR3. Looked up from germline, CDR1 is MNHNS and CDR2 is SASEGT. Here the CDR3 DNA reads TGTGCCAGCAGTGAAGTGGGGGGCCGAGATACGCAGTATTTT. It is translated as CASSEVGGRDTQYF.

The rearrangement joins TRBV11-2 to TRBJ2-1; 10 positions match TRBD1. Germline CDR1 and CDR2: SGHAT and FQNNGV. There are 16 residues in the CDR3. V was pared by 5 bases and J by 0 bases, with 4 bases of the junction left unmatched. The CDR3 loop is CASSKDRGVSYNEQFF. CDR3 in DNA: TGTGCCAGCAGCAAGGACAGGGGGGTCTCCTACAATGAGCAGTTCTTC.